Sequencing of this T cell receptor (beta chain) was carried out in a study of T cell responses to AZD1222 COVID-19 vaccine (dated by TCRdb to the early 2020s). Study-level background: AZD1222 recipients whose second dose came at about 4 weeks and those whose second dose came at about 12 weeks were combined into one group, since spike-specific TCR depth and breadth did not differ between the two schedules. A total of approximately 250 trial participants underwent TCR sequencing, of whom 200 to 220 had received two doses of AZD1222 and about 25 had received two doses of the MenACWY control vaccine. Enrollment into the trials was organized by age into subgroups of 18-55, 56-69 and 70-plus years, and those subgroups contained around 150, 28 and 57 TCR-sequenced participants, respectively.

V is pared back by 1 base and J by 0 bases, with 7 bases lying between the germline termini. The germline V gene specifies MNHNS as CDR1 and SASEGT as CDR2. The CDR3 sequence holds 15 residues, the cysteine and phenylalanine included. Of all the DNA, just the CDR3 is kept, 45 bases in frame from base 1. The sample's time point label, in plain terms: baseline before first vaccination. The vaccinee samples were drawn from two UK trials, COV001 and COV002, one of which was a single-blind randomized controlled phase 2/3 trial testing AZD1222 (ChAdOx1 nCoV-19) in healthy adults. For TCRbeta chain sequencing, PBMC samples were collected from trial participants at day 0 and at day 28 after the second dose. Points on this clone: Its antigen remains unidentified. Base-call qualities are not available, and no considerably larger clone is one nucleotide away.

The CDR3 regions of human TCRbeta chains were subjected to immunosequencing. Under the source paper's analysis protocol: TCRs in the repertoires were compared against a reference library of SARS-CoV-2-specific TCRs that had been generated with the MIRA antigen-specificity platform. Breadth meant the fraction of unique TCRs that were SARS-CoV-2-associated, whereas depth meant the fraction of total T cells that were SARS-CoV-2-associated. Using the MIRA data, each spike-specific TCR was mapped to the spike region that the TCR reacts to and placed in a CD4 or CD8 class. Log10-transformed breadth and depth values were compared by one-way ANOVA with Sidak's multiple comparisons tests. This immuneACCESS table, as held by TCRdb, lists in-frame sequences with V and J called but not all clones. Of the missing ones, under half trace to an unresolved V gene in checked studies; the others have no known cause. V and J calls and clone size follow that table, whereas D and trimming were derived from the DNA. For this sample there are about 180,000 clones; roughly 88% appear just once. The top ten constitute 7.5% to 9.5% of the sample.

Study-wide findings and limitations: The vaccine-associated CD4 TCRs covered the entire spike protein, and the dominant responses fell in regions 160-218 and 743-854. Epitopes outside the regions mutated in the B.1.351 and B.1.1.7 variants were reportedly recognized by nearly half of the unique spike-specific TCRs. Most participants were white British and females outnumbered males, and the authors suggested that clonal diversity may have been underestimated. Because no day 14 peak-response samples were available, the repertoires could be characterized only after the peak T cell response. Conclusions about previously exposed vaccinees were limited because only six or seven AZD1222 recipients were SARS-CoV-2 seropositive at baseline. After two AZD1222 doses, both the breadth and the depth of spike-specific TCRs were significantly higher than at day 0 and than in MenACWY recipients. In the small 56-69-year group, the increase in depth fell short of significance, most likely because of low power.

This clonotype originated in an adult in good health. The rearrangement combines TRBV6-1 with TRBJ1-5; the D gene identity is not certain. The specimen was peripheral blood, collected on day 0 of AZD1222 vaccination. The nucleotide sequence reads as follows: TGTGCCAGCAGTGAAGATCGGAATAGCAATCAGCCCCAGCATTTT. Its translation is CASSEDRNSNQPQHF.